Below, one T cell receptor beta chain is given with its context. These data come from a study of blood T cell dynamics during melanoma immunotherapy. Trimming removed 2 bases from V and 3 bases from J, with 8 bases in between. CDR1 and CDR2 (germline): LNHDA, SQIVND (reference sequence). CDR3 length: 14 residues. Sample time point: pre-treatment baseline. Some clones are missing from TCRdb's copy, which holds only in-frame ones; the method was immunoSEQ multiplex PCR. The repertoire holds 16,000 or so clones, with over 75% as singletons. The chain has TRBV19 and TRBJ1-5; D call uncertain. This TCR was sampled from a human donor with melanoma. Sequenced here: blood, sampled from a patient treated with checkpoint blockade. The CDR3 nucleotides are TGTGCCAGTAGTATACGACACCTCAATCAGCCCCAGCATTTT. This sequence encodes CASSIRHLNQPQHF.